This is a list of T cell receptor beta chains from one sample in a study of CD8 T cells in ankylosing spondylitis. One entry per CDR3 protein, called by TCRdb with MiXCR from the 5' RACE reads. Among some 220,000 distinct CDR3 sequences listed, around 6.6% were seen once. Sequenced input: blood, either unsorted or a sorted T cell fraction (not recorded which). The source of these receptors is a male donor with ankylosing spondylitis. The CDR3 runs from the conserved cysteine through the conserved F or W. The order of the fields is V gene, J gene, clone size, D gene, CDR3 DNA, CDR3 protein. A D gene is named only where the DNA matches it firmly. Clone size, where shown, is once, few, many, or a class for clones that have expanded.

V: TRBV27; J: TRBJ1-2; size: many; D: NA; DNA: TGTGCCACCATTGCGGGGGGAGGGAGGAGCTACACCTTC; CDR3: CATIAGGGRSYTF
V: TRBV7-6; J: TRBJ2-5; size: few; D: NA; DNA: TGTGCCAGCAGCCTGGGGATTTGGGAGACCCAGTACTTC; CDR3: CASSLGIWETQYF
V: TRBV12-3/TRBV12-4; J: TRBJ2-4; size: many; D: NA; DNA: TGTGCCAGCAGTTTATGGGACGGGGGAACCAAAAACATTCAGTACTTC; CDR3: CASSLWDGGTKNIQYF
V: TRBV12-3/TRBV12-4; J: TRBJ2-2; size: NA; D: NA; DNA: TGTGCCAGCAGTTTCGCCGGGAACACCGGGGAGCTGTTTTTT; CDR3: CASSFAGNTGELFF
V: TRBV6-5; J: TRBJ2-4; size: many; D: TRBD1; DNA: TGTGCCAGCAGTGACTCGACAGGGTATTATGAAAACATTCAGTACTTC; CDR3: CASSDSTGYYENIQYF
V: TRBV11-2; J: TRBJ2-3; size: many; D: NA; DNA: TGTGCCAGCAGCAGATGGATGGATACGCAGTATTTT; CDR3: CASSRWMDTQYF
V: TRBV10-1; J: TRBJ2-1; size: NA; D: TRBD2; DNA: TGCGCCAGCAGTGAGTCGGGCGGGCTAGCGGTTTACAATGAGCAGTTCTTC; CDR3: CASSESGGLAVYNEQFF
V: TRBV7-2; J: TRBJ1-1; size: NA; D: NA; DNA: TGTGCCAGCAGCGCTCGGGACAAGAACACTGAAGCTTTCTTT; CDR3: CASSARDKNTEAFF
V: TRBV20-1; J: TRBJ2-7; size: many; D: NA; DNA: TGCAGTGCTAGAGATCATGGCGGTAGCTCCTACGAGCAGTACTTC; CDR3: CSARDHGGSSYEQYF
V: TRBV7-2; J: TRBJ2-7; size: many; D: TRBD2; DNA: TGTGCCAGCAGCTGGGGACTAGCCTCCTACGAGCAGTACTTC; CDR3: CASSWGLASYEQYF
V: TRBV19; J: TRBJ2-7; size: few; D: TRBD1; DNA: TGTGCCAGTAGTACACAACCGGGACAGGGCCACTCCTACGAGCAGTACTTC; CDR3: CASSTQPGQGHSYEQYF
V: TRBV4-3; J: TRBJ2-7; size: many; D: NA; DNA: TGCGCCAGCAGCCAAGTGTATGGCGGGACAGCCGAAGGATACGAGCAGTACTTC; CDR3: CASSQVYGGTAEGYEQYF
V: TRBV4-3; J: TRBJ2-7; size: NA; D: TRBD1; DNA: TGCGCCAGCAGCCAAGATCGAGGGGGCGCCTCCTACGAGCAGTACTTC; CDR3: CASSQDRGGASYEQYF
V: TRBV7-9; J: TRBJ2-1; size: many; D: NA; DNA: TGTGCCAGCTGGGGTAGCGGAGACAATGAGCAGTTCTTC; CDR3: CASWGSGDNEQFF
V: TRBV13; J: TRBJ1-1; size: NA; D: NA; DNA: TGTGCCAGCAGCTTAGGCCGGGGTACCCCTGAAGCTTTCTTT; CDR3: CASSLGRGTPEAFF
V: TRBV7-9; J: TRBJ1-2; size: many; D: NA; DNA: TGTGCCAGCAGCTACTGGGACTATGGCTACACCTTC; CDR3: CASSYWDYGYTF
V: TRBV20-1; J: TRBJ2-7; size: NA; D: NA; DNA: TGCAGTGCTAGAGATCGGGTCGGGGCCTCCGAGCAGTACTTC; CDR3: CSARDRVGASEQYF
V: TRBV6-2/TRBV6-3; J: TRBJ1-5; size: few; D: NA; DNA: TGTGCCAGCAGTTTCACCAGGGTTCAGCCCCAGCATTTT; CDR3: CASSFTRVQPQHF
V: TRBV7-9; J: TRBJ2-5; size: NA; D: TRBD1; DNA: TGTGCCAGCAGCTTAAGACAGGGAAGTATGGAGACCCAGTACTTC; CDR3: CASSLRQGSMETQYF
V: TRBV6-2/TRBV6-3; J: TRBJ1-1; size: many; D: NA; DNA: TGTGCCAGCAGCTCAGGGGTTTGGACTGAAGCTTTCTTT; CDR3: CASSSGVWTEAFF
V: TRBV2; J: TRBJ2-1; size: NA; D: NA; DNA: TGTGCCAGCAGTGAACTAATATACTCCTACAATGAGCAGTTCTTC; CDR3: CASSELIYSYNEQFF
V: TRBV7-7; J: TRBJ2-5; size: NA; D: TRBD2; DNA: TGTGCTAGCAGCTTTCCGAGCGGGGACCAAGAGACCCAGTACTTC; CDR3: CASSFPSGDQETQYF
V: TRBV13; J: TRBJ2-7; size: NA; D: NA; DNA: TGTGCCAGCAGCGAGAAACAGGGCCACGAGCAGTACTTC; CDR3: CASSEKQGHEQYF
V: TRBV10-3; J: TRBJ1-2; size: many; D: NA; DNA: TGTGCCATCAGGCCAGGAAACTATGGCTACACCTTC; CDR3: CAIRPGNYGYTF
V: TRBV6-5; J: TRBJ2-3; size: medium-sized; D: NA; DNA: TGTGCCAGCAGTTACTCACGGCTCCACTCTAGCACAGATACGCAGTATTTT; CDR3: CASSYSRLHSSTDTQYF
V: TRBV27; J: TRBJ2-5; size: NA; D: NA; DNA: TGTGCCAGCAGTTTATCCGGCAATAGGGGAGAGACCCAGTACTTC; CDR3: CASSLSGNRGETQYF
V: TRBV10-3; J: TRBJ2-1; size: many; D: NA; DNA: TGTGCCGTATGGGGTAACAATGAGCAGTTCTTC; CDR3: CAVWGNNEQFF
V: TRBV6-2/TRBV6-3; J: TRBJ1-1; size: few; D: NA; DNA: TGTGCCACAAAGAGGGGGACCTTGAACACTGAAGCTTTCTTT; CDR3: CATKRGTLNTEAFF
V: TRBV6-1; J: TRBJ1-5; size: many; D: NA; DNA: TGTGCCACCACCGGGGGTGGGGGTCAGCCCCAGCATTTT; CDR3: CATTGGGGQPQHF